This paragraph reports one TCR beta chain. The data were obtained in a study of OX40 agonist ivuxolimab in advanced cancers. Germline CDR1 is SGHRS and CDR2 is YFSETQ. Unmatched junction bases numbered 8, after V lost 4 bases and J lost 4 bases. The CDR3 spans 15 residues. Profiled with immunoSEQ multiplex PCR; TCRdb holds only in-frame clones, not every one. The data show fewer than 80,000 clones, 75% to 90% seen once. The sequences come from CD4+ or CD8+ T cells sorted from blood, collected in a trial of the OX40 agonist ivuxolimab. The genes are TRBV5-1 and TRBJ1-3; 7 positions match TRBD1. The origin of this receptor is an adult with an advanced solid tumor such as melanoma, head and neck, liver or kidney cancer. The DNA for the CDR3 is TGCGCCAGCAGCGCGCCAGGGGGATCGGGAAACACCATATATTTT. This codes for CASSAPGGSGNTIYF.